The sequence of this T cell receptor (beta chain) was determined in a study of regulatory T cells in long-lasting Graves disease. Notes on the study in general: Possibly, too few samples lowered accuracy.

This clonotype appeared many times. Its specificity is unknown. HTBI primers from iRepertoire and Arm-PCR of CDR3 regions yielded the TCR beta libraries. Each CDR3 protein gets one entry after TCRdb re-called the multiplex PCR reads with MiXCR. The repertoire holds around 460,000 distinct CDR3 sequences, with around 13% as singletons. The time point here: newly diagnosed GD, antithyroid drugs for less than 3 months. PBMC RNA was the source of the TCR library. In this cohort, patients came from an endocrinology department located in Xi'an, China. V was trimmed by 7 bases and J by 0 bases, leaving 13 bases between them. This CDR3 has 14 amino acids. Germline-derived CDR1 and CDR2 are SGHRS and YFSETQ. These data also formed part of another study, on T cells in Graves' hyperthyroidism and ophthalmopathy. That source reports: The study used the HTBI primer set for a first-round RT-PCR of the TCR CDR3. The blood repertoire included most of the expanded thyroid clonotypes above 0.001.

This sequence was found in a woman between 50 and 59 years old with Graves disease. Specimen: peripheral blood mononuclear cells (PBMCs), collected at new diagnosis, from a patient treated with antithyroid drugs. The chain links TRBV5-1 to TRBJ1-1; the D gene is possibly TRBD1 (5 bases). DNA for the CDR3: TGCGCCAGCCGGGACGGTCGATTGAACACTGAAGCTTTCTTT. This codes for CASRDGRLNTEAFF.